This section outlines one T cell receptor beta chain sequence together with its context. Its specificity is unknown. V gave up 5 bases and J gave up 11 bases, with 15 bases separating them. There are 12 residues in the CDR3. The V gene's germline CDR1 is SEHNR and CDR2 FQNEAQ (reference sequence). The diagnosis in patients was locally advanced or metastatic urothelial carcinoma. Only in-frame clones appear in the TCRdb table, and some are missing; sequencing was by immunoSEQ multiplex PCR. Here the sample spans more than 80,000 clones, roughly 82% being singletons. The sample comes from a study of PD-L1 blockade in urothelial cancer. Study at large: From 0 to 3 prior chemotherapy regimens had been given to the patients.

General study points: The study found that durable-benefit patients expanded tumor-associated blood clones more at 3 weeks.

The source of this sequence is a man between 65 and 80 years old with urothelial cancer. The source was PBMCs, collected around atezolizumab (anti-PD-L1) treatment. The chain has TRBV7-9 and TRBJ1-1; D may be TRBD1 (5 bases). As DNA, the CDR3 is TGTGCCAGCAGCCTAATAGACAGTATGGCTTTCTTT. Protein: CASSLIDSMAFF.